Below, 21 T cell receptor beta chains from the same sample are listed, as sequenced in a study of blood T cell repertoires in COVID-19. The repertoire was sequenced with immunoSEQ multiplex PCR; TCRdb's copy has only in-frame clones and lacks some. Of around 95,000 clones listed, approximately 84% are singletons. Sequences were obtained from peripheral blood. The receptors here all came from a man aged 30 to 39 in a cohort sampled during active COVID-19.

The chain is built from TRBV5-1 and TRBJ1-5; maybe TRBD1 (5 bases). Per the germline V gene, CDR1 is SGHRS and CDR2 is YFSETQ. There are 15 residues in the CDR3. V was trimmed by 2 bases and J by 4 bases, leaving 13 bases between them. The CDR3 sequence is CASSLTGSLNQPQHF. The CDR3 nucleotides read TGCGCCAGCAGCTTAACAGGCTCTTTAAATCAGCCCCAGCATTTT.

This chain joins TRBV4-3 and TRBJ2-1; 8 nucleotides line up with TRBD1. This CDR3 spans 17 amino acids. With 0 bases clipped from V and 4 bases from J, the junction kept 8 bases outside the gene matches. CDR1 LGHNA and CDR2 YSLEER come from the germline V gene. This chain's CDR3 is CASSQDGRGTGYNEQFF. In nucleotides, the CDR3 is TGCGCCAGCAGCCAAGATGGGCGCGGGACAGGATACAATGAGCAGTTCTTC.

This chain uses TRBV6-5 with TRBJ1-2, with 8 bases matching TRBD1. The CDR3 contains 14 residues. J lost 9 bases, V lost 0 bases, and 6 bases had no gene match. Germline lookup yields CDR1 MNHEY and CDR2 SVGAGI. CDR3 loop: CASSYSGDRGSYTF. In nucleotides, the CDR3 is TGTGCCAGCAGTTACTCCGGAGACAGGGGAAGCTACACCTTC.

The rearrangement uses TRBV19 and TRBJ1-4; weak D call: TRBD1 (6 bases). Per the germline V gene, CDR1 is LNHDA and CDR2 is SQIVND (reference sequence). V dropped 10 bases and J dropped 4 bases, with 13 bases sitting between them. The CDR3 consists of 13 residues. The CDR3 DNA reads TGTGCCACTAGACAGGTTTTTAATGAAAAACTGTTTTTT. Translation gives CATRQVFNEKLFF.

The rearrangement uses TRBV7-9 and TRBJ2-7; weak D call: TRBD1 (5 bases). Trimming took 8 bases from V and 0 from J, leaving 11 bases between them. The CDR3 spans 13 residues. The germline CDR1 and CDR2 sequences are SEHNR and FQNEAQ (reference sequence). DNA for the CDR3: TGTGCCAGCCGCCGGACATCCTCCTACGAGCAGTACTTC. Translated: CASRRTSSYEQYF.

The chain joins TRBV5-1 to TRBJ2-7; unclear D gene. This CDR3 is 14 amino acids long. Germline CDR1 reads SGHRS; CDR2 reads YFSETQ. V was clipped by 0 bases and J by 0 bases, with 7 bases between them. The chain's CDR3 is CASSLETVSYEQYF. The CDR3 region has the DNA TGCGCCAGCAGCTTGGAAACAGTCTCCTACGAGCAGTACTTC.

V and J are TRBV7-3 and TRBJ2-3; TRBD2 might be the D (7 bases). The ends were cut back, 2 bases at V and 0 bases at J, with 9 bases in the middle. CDR3 size: 15 residues. Per germline, CDR1 SGHTA and CDR2 FQGTGA. The DNA for the CDR3 is TGTGCCAGCAGCTTAGGGGGGGCTAGCACAGATACGCAGTATTTT. This translates into CASSLGGASTDTQYF.

The chain recombines TRBV18 with TRBJ2-1; 7 nucleotides match TRBD2. Germline lookup yields CDR1 KGHSH and CDR2 LQKENI. V lost 3 bases, J lost 5 bases, and 1 base stayed unmatched. The CDR3 sequence is 13 residues long. Here the CDR3 DNA reads TGTGCCAGCTCACCGGGACTAAACAATGAGCAGTTCTTC. It encodes CASSPGLNNEQFF.

The chain joins TRBV3-1 (or the pseudogene TRBV3-2) to TRBJ2-5; D is perhaps TRBD1 (6 bases). The CDR3 covers 13 residues. V was trimmed by 1 base and J by 7 bases, leaving 10 bases between them. Germline loops: CDR1 LGHDT, CDR2 YNNKEL (reference sequence). CDR3 sequence (DNA): TGTGCCAGCAGCCAAGGTCGAGGGGGGACCCAGTACTTC. Translating it yields CASSQGRGGTQYF.

The chain couples TRBV7-3 to TRBJ2-3; D perhaps matches TRBD2 (6 bases). The length of the CDR3 is 16 residues. Trimming cost V 5 bases and J 0 bases, with 15 bases left between them. Germline V gene data show CDR1 as SGHTA and CDR2 as FQGTGA. The CDR3 here is CASSLGGGKSTDTQYF. The CDR3 region has the DNA TGTGCCAGCAGCCTGGGTGGGGGGAAAAGCACAGATACGCAGTATTTT.

CDR3 in DNA: TGCGCCAGCAGCTCCACAGGGGCTACGGGCTACGAGCAGTACTTC. It specifies CASSSTGATGYEQYF. The chain is built from TRBV5-1 and TRBJ2-7, with 7 bases matching TRBD1. Germline CDR1 is SGHRS and CDR2 is YFSETQ. The CDR3 runs 15 residues. V dropped 3 bases and J dropped 3; count of bases not matched to a gene: 9. Using reference TRBV5-1 and TRBJ2-7 for the parts outside the CDR3, the full variable domain is KAGVTQTPRYLIKTRGQQVTLSCSPISGHRSVSWYQQTPGQGLQFLFEYFSETQRNKGNFPGRFSGRQFSNSRSEMNVSTLELGDSALYLCASSSTGATGYEQYFGPGTRLTVT.

The chain employs TRBV30 and TRBJ1-6, with 7 bases aligning to TRBD1. The germline V gene encodes CDR1 GTSNPN and CDR2 SVGIG (reference sequence). The length of the CDR3 is 13 residues. The V and J ends lost 1 base and 8 bases, in that order; junction bases with no gene match: 2. The CDR3 is CAWSGDRDSPLHF. The CDR3 DNA follows: TGTGCCTGGAGTGGGGACAGAGATTCACCCCTCCACTTT. The complete variable domain, with remaining parts taken from reference TRBV30 and TRBJ1-6, reads SQTIHQWPATLVQPVGSPLSLECTVEGTSNPNLYWYRQAAGRGLQLLFYSVGIGQISSEVPQNLSASRPQDRQFILSSKKLLLSDSGFYLCAWSGDRDSPLHFGNGTRLTVT.

The CDR3 here is CASSLSQGFSNEQFF. The CDR3, as DNA: TGCGCCAGCAGTTTATCGCAGGGGTTTTCCAATGAGCAGTTCTTC. The gene calls are TRBV10-2 and TRBJ2-1; perhaps TRBD1 as D (6 bases). The length of the CDR3 is 15 residues. Germline CDR1 is WSHSY and CDR2 is SAAADI. The V end was cut by 5 bases, the J end by 6 bases, with 17 bases between.

The rearrangement links TRBV19 to TRBJ2-5; D might be TRBD1 (5 bases). Between the trimmed V and J ends, which lost 8 bases and 8 bases, there was a span of 12 bases. Germline CDR1 LNHDA, CDR2 SQIVND (reference sequence). CDR3 length: 11 amino acids. CDR3 amino acids: CASRLRTTQYF. The CDR3 DNA follows: TGTGCCAGTCGTTTACGGACAACCCAGTACTTC.

The rearrangement links TRBV7-2 to TRBJ2-3; 10 bases align to TRBD2. Germline CDR1 reads SGHTA; CDR2 reads FQGNSA. The CDR3 has 16 amino acids. The J segment lost 1 base and the V segment lost 5 bases, leaving 6 bases of the junction unmatched. The CDR3 nucleotides are TGTGCCAGCAGCCCCGCTCTAGCGGGGGGCACAGATACGCAGTATTTT. It codes for CASSPALAGGTDTQYF.

This clone turned up a few times. The chain is built from TRBV12-5 and TRBJ2-7, with TRBD2 identical over 8 bases. V trimming: 0 bases; J trimming: 4 bases; junction bases outside the gene matches: 5. The length of the CDR3 is 15 residues. CDR1 and CDR2 from the germline V gene are LGHNT and FRNRAP. The CDR3 reads CASGLVRAGGYEQYF. For the CDR3, the DNA is TGTGCTAGTGGTTTGGTACGGGCGGGGGGTTACGAGCAGTACTTC.

The chain carries TRBV29-1 and TRBJ2-3; D gene ambiguous. The V gene lost 7 bases and the J gene lost 0 bases, with 11 bases spanning the gap. Germline V lookup: CDR1 SQVTM, CDR2 ANQGSEA. The CDR3 has 13 amino acids. The chain's CDR3 is CSGGELSTDTQYF. CDR3 nucleotides: TGCAGCGGCGGAGAGCTAAGCACAGATACGCAGTATTTT.

The chain is built from TRBV24-1 and TRBJ1-5, with TRBD1 identical over 7 bases. The CDR3 is made up of 15 amino acids. The junction had 7 bases not matched to a gene; V was cut back by 2 bases and J by 7 bases. Germline V gene sequence: CDR1 KGHDR, CDR2 SFDVKD. The CDR3 here is CATSDSQGGWQPQHF. Written as DNA, the CDR3 is TGTGCCACCAGTGATTCCCAGGGGGGATGGCAGCCCCAGCATTTT.

This sequence joins TRBV30 and TRBJ2-5, with 11 bases aligning to TRBD2. In germline, CDR1 is GTSNPN, CDR2 SVGIG (reference sequence). Trimming cost V 2 bases and J 5 bases; bases outside gene matches: 7. CDR3 length equals 15 residues. In nucleotides, the CDR3 is TGTGCCTGGAGTTCCTGGGCTAGCGGGGGGGAGACCCAGTACTTC. The encoded protein is CAWSSWASGGETQYF.

The genes are TRBV27 and TRBJ2-1, with 10 bases identical to TRBD2. The junction had 11 bases not matched to a gene; V was cut back by 2 bases and J by 10 bases. The CDR3 length is 16 residues. From germline, CDR1 is MNHEY and CDR2 SMNVEV (reference sequence). In DNA, the CDR3 is TGTGCCAGCAGTTTACCAAAGCGGGGGGGCCGAAACGAGCAGTTCTTC. Its translation: CASSLPKRGGRNEQFF.

This clone was seen just once. V usage is TRBV5-1 and J usage is TRBJ2-1; D unclear. The CDR3 has 12 residues. Trimming took 5 bases from V and 0 from J, leaving 3 bases between them. In germline, CDR1 is SGHRS, CDR2 YFSETQ. This CDR3 reads CASRSSYNEQFF. The CDR3, as DNA: TGCGCCAGCAGGAGCTCCTACAATGAGCAGTTCTTC.